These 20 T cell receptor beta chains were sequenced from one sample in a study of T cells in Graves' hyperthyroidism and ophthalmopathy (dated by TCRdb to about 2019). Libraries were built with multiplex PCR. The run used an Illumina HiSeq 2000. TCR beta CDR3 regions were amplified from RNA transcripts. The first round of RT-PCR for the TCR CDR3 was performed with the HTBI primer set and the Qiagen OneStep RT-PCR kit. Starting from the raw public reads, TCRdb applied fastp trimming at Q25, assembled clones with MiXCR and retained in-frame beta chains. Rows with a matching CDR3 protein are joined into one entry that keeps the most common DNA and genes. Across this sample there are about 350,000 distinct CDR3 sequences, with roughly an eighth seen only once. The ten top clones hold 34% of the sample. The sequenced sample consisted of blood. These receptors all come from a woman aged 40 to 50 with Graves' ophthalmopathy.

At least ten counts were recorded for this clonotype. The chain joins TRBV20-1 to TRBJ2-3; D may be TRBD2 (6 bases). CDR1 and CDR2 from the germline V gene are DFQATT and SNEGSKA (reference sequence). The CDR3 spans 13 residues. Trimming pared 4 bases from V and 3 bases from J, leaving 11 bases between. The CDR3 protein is CSATGDRTDTQYF. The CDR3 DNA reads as TGCAGTGCTACGGGAGATCGGACAGATACGCAGTATTTT.

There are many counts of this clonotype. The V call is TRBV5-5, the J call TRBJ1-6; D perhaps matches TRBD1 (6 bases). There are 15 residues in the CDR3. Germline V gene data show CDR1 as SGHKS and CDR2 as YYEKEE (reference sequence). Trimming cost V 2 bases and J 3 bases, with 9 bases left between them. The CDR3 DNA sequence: TGTGCCAGCAGCTTTGCGGGACACTATAATTCACCCCTCCACTTT. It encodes CASSFAGHYNSPLHF. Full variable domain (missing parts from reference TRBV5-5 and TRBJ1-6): DAGVTQSPTHLIKTRGQQVTLRCSPISGHKSVSWYQQVLGQGPQFIFQYYEKEERGRGNFPDRFSARQFPNYSSELNVNALLLGDSALYLCASSFAGHYNSPLHFGNGTRLTVT.

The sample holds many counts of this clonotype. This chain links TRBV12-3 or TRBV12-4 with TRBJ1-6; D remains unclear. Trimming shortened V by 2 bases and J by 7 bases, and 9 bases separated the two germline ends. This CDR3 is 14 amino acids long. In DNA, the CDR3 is TGTGCCAGCAGTTTAATCGGGGAAAATTCACCCCTCCACTTT. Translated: CASSLIGENSPLHF.

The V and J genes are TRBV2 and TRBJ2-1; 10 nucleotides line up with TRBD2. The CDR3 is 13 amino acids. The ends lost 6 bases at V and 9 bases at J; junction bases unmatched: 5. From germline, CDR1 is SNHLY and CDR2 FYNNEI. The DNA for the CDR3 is TGTGCCAGCAGCGGACTAGCGGCGCCTGAGCAGTTCTTC. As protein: CASSGLAAPEQFF.

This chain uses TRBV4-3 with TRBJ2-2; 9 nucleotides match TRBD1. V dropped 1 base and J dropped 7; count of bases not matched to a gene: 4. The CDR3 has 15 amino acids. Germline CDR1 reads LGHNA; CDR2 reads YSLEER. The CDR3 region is CASSQVGTGHGELFF. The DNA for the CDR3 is TGCGCCAGCAGCCAAGTAGGGACAGGGCACGGGGAGCTGTTTTTT.

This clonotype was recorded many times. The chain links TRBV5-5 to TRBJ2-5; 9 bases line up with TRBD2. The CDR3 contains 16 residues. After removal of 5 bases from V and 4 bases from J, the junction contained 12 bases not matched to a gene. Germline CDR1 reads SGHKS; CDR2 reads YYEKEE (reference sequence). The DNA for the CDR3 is TGTGCCAGCAGTTCGGCCGGACTAGCGTGGGGAGAGACCCAGTACTTC. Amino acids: CASSSAGLAWGETQYF.

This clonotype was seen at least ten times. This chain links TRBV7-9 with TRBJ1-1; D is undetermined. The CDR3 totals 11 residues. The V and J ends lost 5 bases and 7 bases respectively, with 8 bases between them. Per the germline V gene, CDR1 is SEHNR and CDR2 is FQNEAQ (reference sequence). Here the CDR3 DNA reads TGTGCCAGCAGCCCTCAGGTTGAAGCTTTCTTT. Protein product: CASSPQVEAFF.

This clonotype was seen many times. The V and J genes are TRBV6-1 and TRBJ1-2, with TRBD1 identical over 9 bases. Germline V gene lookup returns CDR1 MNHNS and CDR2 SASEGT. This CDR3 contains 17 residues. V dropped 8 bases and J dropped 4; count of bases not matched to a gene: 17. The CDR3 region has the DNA TGTGCCAGCCTAAAGGGAGGGGACAGGGAACCGATCTATGGCTACACCTTC. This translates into CASLKGGDREPIYGYTF.

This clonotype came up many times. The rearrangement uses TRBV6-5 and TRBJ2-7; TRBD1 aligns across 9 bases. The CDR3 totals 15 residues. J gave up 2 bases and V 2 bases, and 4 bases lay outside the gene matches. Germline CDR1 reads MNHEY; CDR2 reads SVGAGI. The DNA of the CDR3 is TGTGCCAGCAGTTACGGACGGGACAGGGCCTACGAGCAGTACTTC. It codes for CASSYGRDRAYEQYF.

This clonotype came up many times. This chain's CDR3 is CASSSLGGSADTQYF. The CDR3 DNA sequence: TGTGCCAGCAGCTCGCTGGGTGGTTCAGCAGATACGCAGTATTTT. The chain carries TRBV11-1 and TRBJ2-3; D unclear. This CDR3 contains 15 residues. The V end was cut by 4 bases, the J end by 4 bases, with 15 bases between. Per germline, CDR1 SGHAT and CDR2 FQDESV (reference sequence). The full variable domain, with the rest looked up from reference TRBV11-1 and TRBJ2-3, is EAEVAQSPRYKITEKSQAVAFWCDPISGHATLYWYRQILGQGPELLVQFQDESVVDDSQLPKDRFSAERLKGVDSTLKIQPAELGDSAMYLCASSSLGGSADTQYFGPGTRLTVL.

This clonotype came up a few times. The CDR3 DNA follows: TGTGCCAGCAGTTTCGCGCGGAGTACCGAGACCCAGTACTTC. Protein: CASSFARSTETQYF. The J gene is TRBJ2-5, the V gene TRBV12-3 or TRBV12-4; no clear D. The CDR3 extends over 14 amino acids. V shed 3 bases and J shed 5 bases, with 13 bases lying between them.

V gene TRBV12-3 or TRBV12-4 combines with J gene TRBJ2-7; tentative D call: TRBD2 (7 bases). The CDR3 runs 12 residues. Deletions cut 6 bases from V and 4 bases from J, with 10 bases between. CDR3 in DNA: TGTGCCAGCAGGAGGGGGGGGTACGAGCAGTACTTC. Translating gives CASRRGGYEQYF.

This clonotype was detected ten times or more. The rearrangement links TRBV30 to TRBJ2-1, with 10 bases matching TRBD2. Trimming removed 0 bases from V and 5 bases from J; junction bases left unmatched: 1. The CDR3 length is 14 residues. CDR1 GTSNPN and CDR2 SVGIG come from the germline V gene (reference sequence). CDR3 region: CAWSVGLADNEQFF. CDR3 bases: TGTGCCTGGAGTGTCGGACTAGCGGACAATGAGCAGTTCTTC.

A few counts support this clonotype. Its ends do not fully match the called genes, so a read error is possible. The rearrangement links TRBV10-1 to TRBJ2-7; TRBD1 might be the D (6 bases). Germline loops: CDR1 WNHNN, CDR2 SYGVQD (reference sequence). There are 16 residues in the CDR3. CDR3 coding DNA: TGCGCCAGCAGTGACCATCCGACAGGCCTCTCCTACGAGCAGTGCTTC. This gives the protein CASSDHPTGLSYEQCF.

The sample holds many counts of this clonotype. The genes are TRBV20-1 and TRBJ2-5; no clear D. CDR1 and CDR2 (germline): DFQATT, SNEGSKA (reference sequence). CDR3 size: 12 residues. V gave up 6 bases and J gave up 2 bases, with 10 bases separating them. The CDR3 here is CSALGRQETQYF. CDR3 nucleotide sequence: TGCAGTGCCTTAGGACGGCAAGAGACCCAGTACTTC.

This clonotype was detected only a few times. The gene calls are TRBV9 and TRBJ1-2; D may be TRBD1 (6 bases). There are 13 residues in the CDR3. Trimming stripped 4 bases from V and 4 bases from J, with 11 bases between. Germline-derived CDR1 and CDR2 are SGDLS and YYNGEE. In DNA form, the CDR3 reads TGTGCCAGCAGCCAGGGACACCTCTATGGCTACACCTTC. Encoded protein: CASSQGHLYGYTF.

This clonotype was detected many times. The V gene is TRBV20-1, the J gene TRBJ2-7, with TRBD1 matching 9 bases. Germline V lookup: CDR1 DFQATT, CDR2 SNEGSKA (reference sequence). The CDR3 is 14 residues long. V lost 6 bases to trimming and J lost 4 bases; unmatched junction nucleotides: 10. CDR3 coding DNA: TGCAGTGCCCTCGGGACAGGGTTTTCATACGAGCAGTACTTC. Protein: CSALGTGFSYEQYF.

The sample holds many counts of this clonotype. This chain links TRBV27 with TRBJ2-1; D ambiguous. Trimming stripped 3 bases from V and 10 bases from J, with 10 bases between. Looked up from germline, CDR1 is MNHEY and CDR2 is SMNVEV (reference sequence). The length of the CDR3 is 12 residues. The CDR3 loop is CASSLIIGEQFF. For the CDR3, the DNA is TGTGCCAGCAGTTTGATCATCGGCGAGCAGTTCTTC.

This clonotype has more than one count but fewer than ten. The DNA of the CDR3 is TGTGCCAGCAGCACACGCCCAATGACAGCGAGCTCCTACGAGCAGTACTTC. Translating gives CASSTRPMTASSYEQYF. This chain uses TRBV9 with TRBJ2-7; the D gene is possibly TRBD1 (5 bases). CDR1 and CDR2 (germline): SGDLS, YYNGEE. Trimming took 4 bases from V and 0 from J, leaving 20 bases between them. The CDR3 spans 17 residues.

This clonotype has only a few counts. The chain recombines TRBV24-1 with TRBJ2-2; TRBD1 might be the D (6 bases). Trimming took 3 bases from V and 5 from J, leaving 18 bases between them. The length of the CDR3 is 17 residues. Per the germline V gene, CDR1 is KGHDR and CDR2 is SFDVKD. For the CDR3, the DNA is TGTGCCACCAGTGATCCAGGACAGTTCTCAAGAACCGGGGAGCTGTTTTTT. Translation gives CATSDPGQFSRTGELFF.